This TCR beta chain was recovered during a study of shared clonotypes between healthy human individuals. Clones were sequenced by immunoSEQ multiplex PCR, and TCRdb holds only the in-frame ones, with some missing. The repertoire consists of hundreds of thousands of clones, with 97% occurring once and the leading ten covering approximately 0.057%. The CDR3 covers 13 residues. The germline V and J ends were trimmed by 4 bases and 0 bases, with 8 bases remaining between them. The V gene's germline CDR1 is SQVTM and CDR2 ANQGSEA. This clonotype was sampled from a woman aged 30 to 39 in good health. Material for sequencing was naive CD4+ T cells sorted from blood. Subset meaning: CD45RA+ positively selected. The genes are TRBV29-1 and TRBJ2-3; maybe TRBD1 (6 bases). CDR3 DNA: TGCAGCGTTGGACAGGACAGCACAGATACGCAGTATTTT. Translating it yields CSVGQDSTDTQYF.